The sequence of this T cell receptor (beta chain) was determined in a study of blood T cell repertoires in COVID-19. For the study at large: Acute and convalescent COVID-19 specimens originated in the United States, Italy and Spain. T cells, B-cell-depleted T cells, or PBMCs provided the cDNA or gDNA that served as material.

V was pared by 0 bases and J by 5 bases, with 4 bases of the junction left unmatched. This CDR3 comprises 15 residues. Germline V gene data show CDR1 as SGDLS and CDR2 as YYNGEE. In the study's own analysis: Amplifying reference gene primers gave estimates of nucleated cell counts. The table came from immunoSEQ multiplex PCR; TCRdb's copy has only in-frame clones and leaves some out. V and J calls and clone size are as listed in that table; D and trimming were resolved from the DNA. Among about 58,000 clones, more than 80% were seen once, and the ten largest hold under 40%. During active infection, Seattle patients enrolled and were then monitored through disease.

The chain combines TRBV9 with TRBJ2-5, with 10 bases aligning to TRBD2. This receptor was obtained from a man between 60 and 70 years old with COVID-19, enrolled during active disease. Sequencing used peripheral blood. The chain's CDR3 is CASSVVSGGPETQYF. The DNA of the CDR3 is TGTGCCAGCAGCGTAGTTAGCGGGGGGCCGGAGACCCAGTACTTC.